Shown below are 25 T cell receptor beta chains from a single sample sequenced in a study of blood T cells in healthy people across ages. A second roughly 7 to 11 cycle PCR used barcoded and J-beta primers. TCRdb re-called the 5' RACE reads with MiXCR, one entry per CDR3 protein. The sample holds 1.5 million to 2 million distinct CDR3 sequences; roughly 28% are singletons and the top ten take 7.7%. The sequenced sample consisted of blood. These receptors all come from a woman aged 25 to 45 in good health.

This clonotype was detected only a few times. A read error may account for a junction end that differs from germline. The chain uses TRBV20-1 and TRBJ1-2, with 11 bases lining up with TRBD1. The CDR3 is made up of 14 amino acids. Germline assignment: CDR1 DFQATT and CDR2 SNEGSKA (reference sequence). CDR3 in amino acids: CSAREWTGGGSYTF. The DNA for the CDR3 is TGCAGTGCTCGAGAGTGGACAGGGGGCGGGAGCTACACCTTC.

There are a few counts of this clonotype. This chain connects TRBV5-4 to TRBJ2-7, with D unclear. The V end lost 0 bases, the J end lost 11 bases, and 12 bases lay between the germline ends. CDR1 is SGHNT, CDR2 YYREEE, per germline (reference sequence). The CDR3 runs 12 residues. The CDR3 coding sequence is TGTGCCAGCAGCTTGGACGGGCACACCAAGTACTTC. The encoded protein is CASSLDGHTKYF.

The rearrangement uses TRBV12-3 or TRBV12-4 and TRBJ1-2; 7 bases are shared with TRBD1. CDR3 length: 13 residues. With 5 bases clipped from V and 4 bases from J, the junction kept 4 bases outside the gene matches. Written as DNA, the CDR3 is TGTGCCAGCAGTCAGGGGGAAGTCTATGGCTACACCTTC. As protein: CASSQGEVYGYTF.

This clonotype was seen ten or more times. CDR3 in DNA: TGTGCCAGCAGCTTAGAGGGGACAGGGACCTACGAGCAGTACTTC. Encoded protein: CASSLEGTGTYEQYF. The rearrangement links TRBV7-9 to TRBJ2-7; 9 bases are shared with TRBD1. Losses at the gene ends were 1 base for V and 2 bases for J; bases not matched to a gene: 3. The CDR3 has 15 amino acids. In germline, CDR1 is SEHNR, CDR2 FQNEAQ (reference sequence).

This clonotype was seen a handful of times. The gene calls are TRBV12-3 or TRBV12-4 and TRBJ2-7; tentatively, D is TRBD1 (5 bases). The CDR3 length is 13 residues. V lost 8 bases to trimming and J lost 3 bases, with 14 bases between them. The CDR3 bases are TGTGCCAGCCAATCTGACAGAAGCTACGAGCAGTACTTC. Translation gives CASQSDRSYEQYF.

The chain employs TRBV7-2 and TRBJ2-1; D unclear. Trimming left V 5 bases short and J 7 bases short, with 15 bases between. The germline CDR1 and CDR2 sequences are SGHTA and FQGNSA. The CDR3 spans 14 residues. The CDR3 protein is CASSPSWVSNEQFF. The CDR3 nucleotides read TGTGCCAGCAGCCCGTCGTGGGTTTCGAATGAGCAGTTCTTC. The complete variable domain, with remaining parts taken from reference TRBV7-2 and TRBJ2-1, reads GAGVSQSPSNKVTEKGKDVELRCDPISGHTALYWYRQSLGQGLEFLIYFQGNSAPDKSGLPSDRFSAERTGGSVSTLTIQRTQQEDSAVYLCASSPSWVSNEQFFGPGTRLTVL.

As regards this clonotype: Its ends do not fully match the called genes, so a read error is possible. The rearrangement links TRBV18 to TRBJ2-3, with a weak D call TRBD1 (6 bases). CDR3 length equals 14 residues. The V gene's germline CDR1 is KGHSH and CDR2 LQKENI. This CDR3 is CAGSPPGVTDTQYF. In DNA, the CDR3 is TGTGCCGGCTCACCACCAGGGGTCACAGATACGCAGTATTTT.

This clonotype was detected only a few times. The chain combines TRBV2 with TRBJ2-1; 10 bases match TRBD1. V trimming: 7 bases; J trimming: 4 bases; junction bases outside the gene matches: 7. This CDR3 has 15 residues. Germline lookup yields CDR1 SNHLY and CDR2 FYNNEI. CDR3 in amino acids: CASIIRDRGYNEQFF. The CDR3 nucleotides read TGTGCCAGCATCATCCGGGACAGGGGATACAATGAGCAGTTCTTC.

The table lists this clonotype with a few counts. The rearrangement joins TRBV2 to TRBJ2-3, with no clear D. Trimming removed 3 bases from V and 2 bases from J, with 12 bases in between. The V gene's germline CDR1 is SNHLY and CDR2 FYNNEI. The length of the CDR3 is 15 residues. The CDR3 nucleotides are TGTGCCAGCAGTGAGGGTGGCAGCCTCACAGATACGCAGTATTTT. Translated: CASSEGGSLTDTQYF.

The V call is TRBV6-5, the J call TRBJ2-1, with 8 bases identical to TRBD2. The CDR3 extends over 14 amino acids. Germline V lookup: CDR1 MNHEY, CDR2 SVGAGI. V was clipped by 8 bases and J by 5 bases; unmatched bases: 8. CDR3 sequence (DNA): TGTGCCAGCGGAATAGCGGGAAGAAACAATGAGCAGTTCTTC. Translated: CASGIAGRNNEQFF.

This clonotype has only a few counts. The rearrangement joins TRBV28 to TRBJ2-4; D might be TRBD2 (6 bases). V was pared by 6 bases and J by 1 base, with 25 bases between. The germline CDR1 and CDR2 sequences are MDHEN and SYDVKM. CDR3 length equals 19 residues. The CDR3, as DNA: TGTGCCAGCAGCCGGGGCAGGGCTAGCGTAGGAGGGGCCAAAAACATTCAGTACTTC. It yields the protein CASSRGRASVGGAKNIQYF.

The chain employs TRBV4-3 and TRBJ2-3; 7 bases fit TRBD2. CDR3 length: 15 residues. Germline V CDR1 and CDR2: LGHNA, YSLEER. V lost 4 bases and J lost 4; bases outside the gene matches: 8. The chain's CDR3 is CASSRRRESPDTQYF. The CDR3 region has the DNA TGCGCCAGCAGCCGGCGGCGGGAGTCCCCAGATACGCAGTATTTT.

The V and J genes are TRBV11-2 and TRBJ2-1; 12 nucleotides match TRBD2. Germline V gene sequence: CDR1 SGHAT, CDR2 FQNNGV. The CDR3 spans 14 residues. With V trimmed by 6 bases and J by 8 bases, 5 bases remained unmatched. The CDR3 DNA is TGTGCCAGCAGAGGACTAGCGGGGCCTTATGAGCAGTTCTTC. It encodes CASRGLAGPYEQFF.

The rearrangement links TRBV24-1 to TRBJ2-2; 10 bases fit TRBD2. The CDR3 extends over 15 amino acids. Trimming took 3 bases from V and 7 from J; bases not matched to a gene: 4. Germline V gives CDR1 KGHDR, CDR2 SFDVKD. CDR3 region: CATSDPGLASGELFF. In nucleotides, the CDR3 is TGTGCCACCAGTGATCCGGGACTAGCGAGCGGGGAGCTGTTTTTT.

This chain joins TRBV29-1 and TRBJ1-1; TRBD1 is a possible D gene (5 bases). This CDR3 spans 15 amino acids. Trimming took 4 bases from V and 1 from J, leaving 16 bases between them. Germline CDR1 reads SQVTM; CDR2 reads ANQGSEA. CDR3 coding DNA: TGCAGCGTTGTTCCCTTGGGGACGGCGAACACTGAAGCTTTCTTT. As protein: CSVVPLGTANTEAFF.

Points on this clonotype: A much larger clone sits a single nucleotide away, making a read error possible. The chain employs TRBV7-3 and TRBJ2-1; 7 bases fit TRBD2. CDR3 length: 17 residues. V lost 4 bases, J lost 4 bases, and 13 bases stayed unmatched. Germline V CDR1 and CDR2: SGHTA, FQGTGA. The CDR3 reads CASSSIRWGGLYNEQFF. CDR3 DNA: TGTGCCAGCAGCTCAATTCGGTGGGGGGGTTTGTACAATGAGCAGTTCTTC.

This clonotype was seen a few times. The germline gene is not matched at one end of the junction; a read error may be the cause. The rearrangement joins TRBV7-2 to TRBJ1-2; tentatively, D is TRBD1 (6 bases). In germline, CDR1 is SGHTA, CDR2 FQGNSA. The CDR3 runs 11 residues. The CDR3 is CARSWNRAYTF. The DNA for the CDR3 is TGTGCCAGGAGCTGGAACAGGGCCTACACCTTC.

This clonotype was observed at least ten times. V and J are TRBV12-3 or TRBV12-4 and TRBJ2-7; 9 nucleotides match TRBD1. Trimming at V came to 6 bases and at J to 4 bases, leaving 7 bases not matched to a gene. The CDR3 consists of 14 residues. The CDR3 DNA sequence: TGTGCCAGCAGCTCCGGGACAGGGAGATACGAGCAGTACTTC. This translates into CASSSGTGRYEQYF.

The chain employs TRBV24-1 and TRBJ2-1; 12 bases are a match to TRBD1. The CDR3 is 17 residues long. V shed 3 bases, J shed 4 bases, and the junction held 6 bases outside the gene matches. Per germline, CDR1 KGHDR and CDR2 SFDVKD. This CDR3 is CATSDPAGQGAYNEQFF. Written as DNA, the CDR3 is TGTGCCACCAGTGATCCGGCGGGACAGGGGGCTTACAATGAGCAGTTCTTC.

The J gene is TRBJ2-3, the V gene TRBV5-1; 8 bases agree with TRBD2. V lost 3 bases, J lost 4 bases, and 13 bases stayed unmatched. This CDR3 is 17 amino acids long. In germline, CDR1 is SGHRS, CDR2 YFSETQ. As DNA, the CDR3 is TGCGCCAGCAGCTCCTATCCCGGGGGGGCATTGTCAGATACGCAGTATTTT. Translating gives CASSSYPGGALSDTQYF. The complete variable domain, with remaining parts taken from reference TRBV5-1 and TRBJ2-3, reads KAGVTQTPRYLIKTRGQQVTLSCSPISGHRSVSWYQQTPGQGLQFLFEYFSETQRNKGNFPGRFSGRQFSNSRSEMNVSTLELGDSALYLCASSSYPGGALSDTQYFGPGTRLTVL.

This clonotype has a count of ten or more. V gene TRBV12-3 or TRBV12-4 combines with J gene TRBJ2-7; TRBD2 agrees at 7 bases. The CDR3 covers 16 residues. V was clipped by 8 bases and J by 1 base; unmatched bases: 14. CDR3 sequence reads: CASSRDGTTISYEQYF. The CDR3 DNA reads as TGTGCCAGCTCCAGGGACGGGACTACTATATCCTACGAGCAGTACTTC.

Note on this clonotype: This clone may be a read error of a much larger clone one base away. The gene calls are TRBV4-1 and TRBJ2-1, with 7 bases fitting TRBD1. The junction had 5 bases not matched to a gene; V was cut back by 4 bases and J by 5 bases. CDR1 MGHRA and CDR2 YSYEKL come from the germline V gene. The length of the CDR3 is 14 residues. CDR3 amino acids: CASSLDRSDNEQFF. The CDR3 DNA is TGCGCCAGCAGCCTGGACAGGTCCGACAATGAGCAGTTCTTC.

The gene calls are TRBV4-3 and TRBJ1-2, with 11 bases identical to TRBD1. V was pared by 1 base and J by 6 bases, with 4 bases of the junction left unmatched. The length of the CDR3 is 15 residues. Germline V CDR1 and CDR2: LGHNA, YSLEER. CDR3 residues: CASSQGDRGRDGYTF. CDR3 DNA sequence: TGCGCCAGCAGCCAAGGGGACAGGGGGAGAGATGGCTACACCTTC.

A few counts support this clonotype. V usage is TRBV20-1 and J usage is TRBJ2-5; 10 nucleotides line up with TRBD1. CDR1 DFQATT and CDR2 SNEGSKA come from the germline V gene (reference sequence). Trimming cost V 6 bases and J 5 bases; bases outside gene matches: 9. The CDR3 is 14 amino acids. For the CDR3, the DNA is TGCAGTGCCCCGACCGGGACAGGGGACGAGACCCAGTACTTC. Amino acid sequence: CSAPTGTGDETQYF.

This clonotype was recorded at least ten times. The rearrangement joins TRBV5-1 to TRBJ1-2, with TRBD1 matching 8 bases. The length of the CDR3 is 14 residues. Germline V gives CDR1 SGHRS, CDR2 YFSETQ. With V trimmed by 4 bases and J by 7 bases, 9 bases remained unmatched. The CDR3 protein is CASSVSETGAGYTF. DNA of the CDR3: TGCGCCAGCAGCGTGTCCGAGACAGGGGCTGGCTACACCTTC.